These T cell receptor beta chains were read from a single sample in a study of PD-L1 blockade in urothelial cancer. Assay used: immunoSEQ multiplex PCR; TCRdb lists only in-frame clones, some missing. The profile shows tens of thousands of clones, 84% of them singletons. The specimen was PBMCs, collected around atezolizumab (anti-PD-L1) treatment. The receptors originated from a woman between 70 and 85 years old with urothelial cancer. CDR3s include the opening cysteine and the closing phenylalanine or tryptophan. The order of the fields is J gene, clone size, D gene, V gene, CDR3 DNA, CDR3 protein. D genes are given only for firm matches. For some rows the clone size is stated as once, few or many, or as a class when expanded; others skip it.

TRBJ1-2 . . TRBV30 TGTGCCTTCCAACCCCAGGATCGCTATGGCTACACCTTC CAFQPQDRYGYTF
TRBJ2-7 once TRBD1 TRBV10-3 TGTGCCATCAGCGGACCCCGGGACAGCTACTACGAGCAGTACTTC CAISGPRDSYYEQYF
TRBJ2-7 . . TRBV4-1 TGCGCCAGCAGCCAAGATTTTCGGACCCTCGGGAACTACGAGCAGTACTTC CASSQDFRTLGNYEQYF
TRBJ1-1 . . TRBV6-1 TGTGCCAGCACCAGGGGAAGGGCTAACACTGAAGCTTTCTTT CASTRGRANTEAFF
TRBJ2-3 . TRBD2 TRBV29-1 TGCAGCGCCCGACTAGCGGGGGGGCAAGATACGCAGTATTTT CSARLAGGQDTQYF
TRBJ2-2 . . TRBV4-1 TGCGCCAGCAGCCATGTTGGAGGGACCGGGGAGCTGTTTTTT CASSHVGGTGELFF
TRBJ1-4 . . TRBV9 TGTGCCAGCAGCGTAGTCACAGGACAGAATGAAAAACTGTTTTTT CASSVVTGQNEKLFF
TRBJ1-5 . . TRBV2 TGTGCCAGCACGGCAGACAATAGCAATCAGCCCCAGCATTTT CASTADNSNQPQHF
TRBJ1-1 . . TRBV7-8 TGTGCCAGCAGCTTAGACACAGGGCTGAACACTGAAGCTTTCTTT CASSLDTGLNTEAFF
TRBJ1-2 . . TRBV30 TGTGCCTGGCAACAGGGACTAGACCATGGCTACACCTTC CAWQQGLDHGYTF
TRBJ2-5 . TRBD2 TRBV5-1 TGCGCCAGCAGCCCGCGGGAGGAGGGGACCCAGTACTTC CASSPREEGTQYF
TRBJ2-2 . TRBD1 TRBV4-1 TGCGCCAGCAGCCTGGGACAGGACGGCCGGGAGCTGTTTTTT CASSLGQDGRELFF
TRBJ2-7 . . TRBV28 TGTGCCAGCAGTTTCCGGTCTCTCTCCTACGAGCAGTACTTC CASSFRSLSYEQYF
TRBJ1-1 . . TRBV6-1 TGTGCCAGCAGTGATCCCACCGATTCGGGCACTGAAGCTTTCTTT CASSDPTDSGTEAFF
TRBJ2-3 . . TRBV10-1 TGCGCCAGCAGTGGAGGGATAACTAGCACAGATACGCAGTATTTT CASSGGITSTDTQYF
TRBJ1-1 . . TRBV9 TGTGCCAGCAGCGTAGTCTCAGGAGGCTTTGTAGCTTTCTTT CASSVVSGGFVAFF
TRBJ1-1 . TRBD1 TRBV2 TGTGCCAGTTATAGGGGGCTAGGCACTGAAGCTTTCTTT CASYRGLGTEAFF
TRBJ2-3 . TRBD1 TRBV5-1 TGCGCCAGCAGCTTGGGGACGCAGGGGGAAACAGATACGCAGTATTTT CASSLGTQGETDTQYF
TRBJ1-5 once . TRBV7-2 TGTGCCAGCAGCTTAGCTCAGGGCCAGCCCCAGCATTTT CASSLAQGQPQHF
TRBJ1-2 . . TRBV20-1 TGCAGTGCCCAGGGGCGAGGCTACACCTTC CSAQGRGYTF
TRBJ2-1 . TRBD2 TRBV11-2 TGTGCCAGCAGTCCAGGGACTATAACACGCAATGAGCAGTTCTTC CASSPGTITRNEQFF
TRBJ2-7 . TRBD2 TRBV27 TGTGCCAGCAGCATCCTAGCGGGGAGCTCCTACGAGCAGTACTTC CASSILAGSSYEQYF
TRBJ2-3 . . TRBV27 TGTGCCAGCAGTTTTCGGAGATCACCTAGCACAGATACGCAGTATTTT CASSFRRSPSTDTQYF
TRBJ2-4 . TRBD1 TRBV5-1 TGCGCCAGCAGCTTGGGTCCAGCAGGGGGCGAAAACATTCAGTACTTC CASSLGPAGGENIQYF
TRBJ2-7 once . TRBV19 TGTGCCAGCCGACCCGACTCTTCACGCTACGAGCAGTACTTC CASRPDSSRYEQYF
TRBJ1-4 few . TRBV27 TGTGCCAGCAGTCCGGACAGATCGAATGAAAAACTGTTTTTT CASSPDRSNEKLFF
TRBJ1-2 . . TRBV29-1 TGCAGCGCTATGAGAACCGGGACTTATGGCTACACCTTC CSAMRTGTYGYTF
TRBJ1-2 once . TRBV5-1 TGCGCCAGCAGCTCCTCAGGGAAGGAGAGGTATGGCTACACCTTC CASSSSGKERYGYTF
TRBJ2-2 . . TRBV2 TGTGCCAGCAGTCCCTTTAGCGAGAACACCGGGGAGCTGTTTTTT CASSPFSENTGELFF
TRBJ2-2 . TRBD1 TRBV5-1 TGCGCCAGCAGCCCCATGACAGGGGATGCCGGGGAGCTGTTTTTT CASSPMTGDAGELFF
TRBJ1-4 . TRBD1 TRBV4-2 TGTGCCAGCAGCCAAGATAGGGGGGACAGGAAAAATGAAAAACTGTTTTTT CASSQDRGDRKNEKLFF
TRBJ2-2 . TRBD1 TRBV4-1 TGCGCCAGCAGCCAACGGACAGGCGCGACCGACGCGAACACCGGGGAGCTGTTTTTT CASSQRTGATDANTGELFF
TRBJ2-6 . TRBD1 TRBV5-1 TGCGCCAGCAGCCCCTACACAGGGGTACTGGCCAACGTCCTGACTTTC CASSPYTGVLANVLTF
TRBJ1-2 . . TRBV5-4 TGTGCCAGCAGCTCGCATCCGGGTCCTTCTTCGTATGGCTACACCTTC CASSSHPGPSSYGYTF
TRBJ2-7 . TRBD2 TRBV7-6 TGTGCCAGCAGCTTAGGCTCTAGCGGGAGGGCGGGCTACGAGCAGTACTTC CASSLGSSGRAGYEQYF
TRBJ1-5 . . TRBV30 TGTGCCTGGAGTAGGGGGGGGGATGGGCCCCAGCATTTT CAWSRGGDGPQHF
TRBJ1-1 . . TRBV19 TGTGCCAGTAGTATACTCCCCAACACTGAAGCTTTCTTT CASSILPNTEAFF
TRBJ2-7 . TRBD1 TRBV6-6 TGTGCCAGCAGTTATGGCGACAGGGGGTTCTCCTTC CASSYGDRGFSF
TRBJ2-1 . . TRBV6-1 TGTGCCAGCTTTGACTCTTACTCCTACAATGAGCAGTTCTTC CASFDSYSYNEQFF
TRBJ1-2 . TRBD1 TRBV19 TGTGCCAGTAGTACAACCGGGACAGCGATAATTAACTATGGCTACACCTTC CASSTTGTAIINYGYTF
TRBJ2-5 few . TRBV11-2 TGTGCCAGCAGCTTAGGGCAGGGTCCACAAGAGACCCAGTACTTC CASSLGQGPQETQYF
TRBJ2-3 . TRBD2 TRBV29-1 TGCAGCGTTGATGGAGCGGGAAGCACAGATACGCAGTATTTT CSVDGAGSTDTQYF
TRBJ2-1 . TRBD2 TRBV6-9 TGTGCCAGCAGTTATTCGCGGGGGGGCGAGTATTACAATGAGCAGTTCTTC CASSYSRGGEYYNEQFF
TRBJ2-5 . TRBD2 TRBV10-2 TGCGCCAGCAGCCTTGGGACTAGCGGGACCCAGTACTTC CASSLGTSGTQYF
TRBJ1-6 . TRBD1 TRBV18 TGTGCCAGCTCACCCGGACAGGGCTTTAATTCACCCCTCCACTTT CASSPGQGFNSPLHF
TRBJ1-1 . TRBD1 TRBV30 TGTGCCTCGGGACAGGGAGGACGTTCTTTCTTT CASGQGGRSFF
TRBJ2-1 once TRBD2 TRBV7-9 TGTGCCAGCAGCCTTTATATAGCGGGGGCCAGCAATGAGCAGTTCTTC CASSLYIAGASNEQFF
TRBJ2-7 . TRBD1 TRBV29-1 TGCAGCGTCCTTCCCACACAGGGGGCTGGCTGGGAGCAGTACTTC CSVLPTQGAGWEQYF
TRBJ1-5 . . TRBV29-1 TGCAGCGTCGCCGCCGGGGGGGATCAGCCCCAGCATTTT CSVAAGGDQPQHF
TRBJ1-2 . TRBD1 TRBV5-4 TGTGCCAGCAGCCCGACCCCGGGACAGATTAACTATGGCTACACCTTC CASSPTPGQINYGYTF
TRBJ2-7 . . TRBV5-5 TGTGCCAGCAGCTTCCAGGGAACCAACTACGAGCAGTACTTC CASSFQGTNYEQYF
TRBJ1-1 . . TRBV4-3 TGCGCCAGCAGCCAATTACCCGCAGGGAACACTGAAGCTTTCTTT CASSQLPAGNTEAFF
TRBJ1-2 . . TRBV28 TGTGCCAGCAGTTTATACGATTCTAATGGCTACACCTTC CASSLYDSNGYTF
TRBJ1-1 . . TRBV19 TGTGCCAGTAGTACCCGACGGGGGGACACTGAAGCTTTCTTT CASSTRRGDTEAFF